The 27 T cell receptor beta chains listed next were all sequenced from one sample in a study of cytotoxic CD8 clonotypes in ibrutinib-treated CLL. Sequencing was performed with immunoSEQ multiplex PCR; in TCRdb, only in-frame clones are kept and a portion is missing. The sample holds about 120,000 clones; 55% to 75% are singletons and the top ten take about 40%. Here the sequenced sample was PBMCs, taken after 24 months of ibrutinib treatment. The receptors were gathered from a human donor with chronic lymphocytic leukemia.

The rearrangement uses TRBV7-2 and TRBJ1-1, with 8 bases that match TRBD1. With V trimmed by 3 bases and J by 4 bases, 4 bases remained unmatched. The CDR3 covers 14 residues. CDR1 SGHTA and CDR2 FQGNSA come from the germline V gene. CDR3 loop: CASSLDRVVTEAFF. In nucleotides, the CDR3 is TGTGCCAGCAGCTTGGACAGGGTGGTCACTGAAGCTTTCTTT.

This clone was found once. V usage is TRBV7-2 and J usage is TRBJ2-1; D is undetermined. V lost 2 bases to trimming and J lost 9 bases, with 8 bases between them. CDR3 length: 12 residues. CDR1 and CDR2 from the germline V gene are SGHTA and FQGNSA. The CDR3 loop reads CASSLLSVEQFF. DNA for the CDR3: TGTGCCAGCAGCTTATTGTCGGTTGAGCAGTTCTTC.

CDR3 in amino acids: CASSLVEANTEAFF. For the CDR3, the DNA is TGTGCCAGCAGCTTAGTGGAGGCCAACACTGAAGCTTTCTTT. V usage is TRBV7-8 and J usage is TRBJ1-1; D call uncertain. Trimming pared 1 base from V and 2 bases from J, leaving 8 bases between. The germline V gene encodes CDR1 SGHVS and CDR2 FQNEAQ. This CDR3 spans 14 amino acids.

The chain combines TRBV14 with TRBJ1-6; 8 bases line up with TRBD1. Trimming removed 5 bases from V and 7 bases from J; junction bases left unmatched: 4. This CDR3 has 14 amino acids. Germline-derived CDR1 and CDR2 are SGHDN and FVKESK. This CDR3 is CASSGRQGNSPLHF. The DNA of the CDR3 is TGTGCCAGCAGCGGACGACAGGGGAATTCACCCCTCCACTTT.

CDR3: CASSPRGELMNTEAFF. As DNA, the CDR3 is TGTGCCAGCAGTCCCCGTGGGGAGCTAATGAACACTGAAGCTTTCTTT. The J gene is TRBJ1-1, the V gene TRBV28; D is ambiguous. Germline V gene lookup returns CDR1 MDHEN and CDR2 SYDVKM. CDR3 length: 16 residues. The germline V and J ends were trimmed by 5 bases and 0 bases, with 16 bases remaining between them.

The gene calls are TRBV7-3 and TRBJ2-2; D perhaps matches TRBD1 (5 bases). Trimming pared 1 base from V and 2 bases from J, leaving 8 bases between. CDR3 length equals 15 residues. The germline V gene has CDR1 SGHTA and CDR2 FQGTGA. CDR3 sequence reads: CASSLRGGNTGELFF. CDR3 in DNA: TGTGCCAGCAGCTTAAGGGGCGGAAACACCGGGGAGCTGTTTTTT.

Of note for this clone: No DNA is shown, since the ends of the CDR3 on it are uncertain; the CDR3 is the one TCRdb lists. This chain links TRBV30 with TRBJ1-3; the table's D call, TRBD1, was not checked against the DNA. The CDR3 spans 14 residues, counting both ends. Germline values: CDR1 GTSNPN, CDR2 SVGIG (reference sequence). CDR3 in amino acids: CAWSVGGGARPEYF.

V is TRBV4-3 and J is TRBJ2-7; D gene uncertain. Trimming shortened V by 0 bases and J by 0 bases, and 12 bases separated the two germline ends. The germline V gene has CDR1 LGHNA and CDR2 YSLEER. This CDR3 spans 16 amino acids. The CDR3 DNA reads TGCGCCAGCAGCCAAGATGTGGGTACTACCTCCTACGAGCAGTACTTC. Its protein is CASSQDVGTTSYEQYF.

The chain recombines TRBV7-2 with TRBJ2-1, with 10 positions matching TRBD1. CDR3 length equals 16 residues. J was trimmed by 7 bases and V by 3 bases; bases with no gene match: 9. The germline V gene has CDR1 SGHTA and CDR2 FQGNSA. The CDR3 bases are TGTGCCAGCAGCTTTAACCGGGACAGGGGAAGGAATGAGCAGTTCTTC. Its translation: CASSFNRDRGRNEQFF.

The chain recombines TRBV5-1 with TRBJ2-5; no clear D gene. The V gene's germline CDR1 is SGHRS and CDR2 YFSETQ. This CDR3 comprises 11 residues. Trimming removed 6 bases from V and 1 base from J, with 4 bases in between. The CDR3 reads CASKSQETQYF. The CDR3 DNA reads TGCGCCAGCAAGAGCCAAGAGACCCAGTACTTC.

The gene calls are TRBV30 and TRBJ1-3; a weak D match, TRBD1 (6 bases). Trimming left V 0 bases short and J 0 bases short, with 9 bases between. This CDR3 spans 15 amino acids. CDR1 is GTSNPN, CDR2 SVGIG, per germline (reference sequence). The CDR3 here is CAWSVGGDSGNTIYF. The CDR3 DNA follows: TGTGCCTGGAGTGTAGGGGGGGACTCTGGAAACACCATATATTTT. Supplemented by reference TRBV30 and TRBJ1-3, the full variable domain reads SQTIHQWPATLVQPVGSPLSLECTVEGTSNPNLYWYRQAAGRGLQLLFYSVGIGQISSEVPQNLSASRPQDRQFILSSKKLLLSDSGFYLCAWSVGGDSGNTIYFGEGSWLTVV.

The chain couples TRBV2 to TRBJ2-5; 8 bases agree with TRBD2. This CDR3 is 16 amino acids long. Trimming took 6 bases from V and 2 from J; bases not matched to a gene: 11. Germline CDR1 and CDR2: SNHLY and FYNNEI. The CDR3 loop reads CASRQGRAGGQETQYF. In nucleotides, the CDR3 is TGTGCCAGCAGACAGGGTAGGGCGGGGGGACAAGAGACCCAGTACTTC.

CDR3 sequence reads: CATRSGANVLTF. The CDR3 DNA is TGTGCCACTCGCTCTGGGGCCAACGTCCTGACTTTC. The chain recombines TRBV15 with TRBJ2-6, with D unresolved. CDR1 is LNHNV, CDR2 YYDKDF, per germline (reference sequence). The V end was cut by 9 bases, the J end by 0 bases, with 3 bases between. The CDR3 consists of 12 residues.

Only a few counts were recorded for this clone. The chain recombines TRBV27 with TRBJ1-6; the match to TRBD1 covers 8 bases. The CDR3 contains 15 residues. V lost 6 bases, J lost 6 bases, and 7 bases stayed unmatched. Looked up from germline, CDR1 is MNHEY and CDR2 is SMNVEV (reference sequence). The CDR3 region has the DNA TGTGCCAGCAGACAGGGGGGGATGAGTAATTCACCCCTCCACTTT. Translation gives CASRQGGMSNSPLHF.

This clone was seen only once. This chain uses TRBV29-1 with TRBJ1-6; a possible D gene is TRBD1 (5 bases). CDR1 SQVTM and CDR2 ANQGSEA come from the germline V gene. V dropped 5 bases and J dropped 7 bases, with 18 bases sitting between them. The CDR3 runs 15 residues. CDR3 in amino acids: CSVKNRQIQNSPLHF. DNA for the CDR3: TGCAGCGTTAAGAATCGACAGATCCAAAATTCACCCCTCCACTTT.

This clone was seen only a few times. The gene calls are TRBV14 and TRBJ1-5; a weak D match, TRBD1 (6 bases). This CDR3 is built from 19 residues. V gave up 0 bases and J gave up 0 bases, with 18 bases separating them. Germline CDR1 reads SGHDN; CDR2 reads FVKESK. The CDR3 nucleotides are TGTGCCAGCAGCCAAGAGTCCCACCTGTACAGGGATAGCAATCAGCCCCAGCATTTT. This translates into CASSQESHLYRDSNQPQHF.

This chain connects TRBV5-6 to TRBJ1-1; TRBD1 is a possible D gene (5 bases). The CDR3 is made up of 16 amino acids. Germline values: CDR1 SGHDT, CDR2 YYEEEE. Trimming removed 4 bases at V and 4 bases at J, with 20 bases between. The chain's CDR3 is CASSPQGRGAATEAFF. CDR3 DNA sequence: TGTGCCAGCAGCCCCCAGGGAAGGGGAGCTGCCACTGAAGCTTTCTTT. Full variable domain (remainder filled in from reference TRBV5-6 and TRBJ1-1): DAGVTQSPTHLIKTRGQQVTLRCSPKSGHDTVSWYQQALGQGPQFIFQYYEEEERQRGNFPDRFSGHQFPNYSSELNVNALLLGDSALYLCASSPQGRGAATEAFFGQGTRLTVV.

This clone was seen just once. The rearrangement joins TRBV29-1 to TRBJ2-2; a weak D match, TRBD2 (6 bases). With 7 bases removed from V and 4 bases from J, the gap between germline ends came to 19 bases. The V gene's germline CDR1 is SQVTM and CDR2 ANQGSEA. The CDR3 runs to 15 residues. In DNA, the CDR3 is TGCAGCGCTCGGCTGGGACTTAGCCTCACCGGGGAGCTGTTTTTT. It codes for CSARLGLSLTGELFF.

This clone is a singleton in its sample. The junction departs from the called germline gene at one end, perhaps through a read error. The V and J genes are TRBV30 and TRBJ1-2, with D perhaps matching TRBD1 (6 bases). Germline V gene sequence: CDR1 GTSNPN, CDR2 SVGIG (reference sequence). The CDR3 is made up of 14 amino acids. The CDR3: CARSGNRELNGYTF. The CDR3 nucleotides read TGTGCCCGGAGCGGAAACAGGGAGCTTAATGGCTACACCTTC.

The chain is built from TRBV30 and TRBJ1-1; D is unresolved. This CDR3 is 14 amino acids long. Between the trimmed V and J ends, which lost 2 bases and 1 base, there was a span of 11 bases. In germline, CDR1 is GTSNPN, CDR2 SVGIG (reference sequence). This CDR3 reads CAWSWTGANTEAFF. The CDR3, as DNA: TGTGCCTGGAGTTGGACGGGAGCGAACACTGAAGCTTTCTTT.

Only a few counts were recorded for this clone. At the DNA level, this CDR3 is encoded by other sequences in the same sample as well. The chain links TRBV29-1 to TRBJ2-5, with a possible D match to TRBD1 (5 bases). Germline CDR1 SQVTM, CDR2 ANQGSEA. The CDR3 spans 10 residues. The V end lost 4 bases, the J end lost 5 bases, and 5 bases lay between the germline ends. The CDR3 here is CSVAGETQYF. CDR3 DNA sequence: TGCAGCGTTGCAGGGGAGACCCAGTACTTC.

This clone was counted a few times. V usage is TRBV14 and J usage is TRBJ2-4, with 10 bases matching TRBD2. V shed 4 bases and J 8 bases; nucleotides not matched to a gene: 8. Germline V gene sequence: CDR1 SGHDN, CDR2 FVKESK. The CDR3 runs 15 residues. This CDR3 is CASSPRTSGGDIQYF. CDR3 DNA sequence: TGTGCCAGCAGCCCGCGGACTAGCGGTGGTGACATTCAGTACTTC. The full variable domain, its missing parts supplied by reference TRBV14 and TRBJ2-4, is EAGVTQFPSHSVIEKGQTVTLRCDPISGHDNLYWYRRVMGKEIKFLLHFVKESKQDESGMPNNRFLAERTGGTYSTLKVQPAELEDSGVYFCASSPRTSGGDIQYFGAGTRLSVL.

This chain uses TRBV30 with TRBJ2-1, with D perhaps TRBD2 (6 bases). Germline CDR1 is GTSNPN and CDR2 is SVGIG (reference sequence). Deletions cut 5 bases from V and 9 bases from J, with 26 bases between. This CDR3 comprises 16 residues. The CDR3 DNA reads as TGTGCCTGGGACGAACTAGTCCTCGGGTACGGGGGTGAGCAGTTCTTC. Its protein is CAWDELVLGYGGEQFF.

This clone was seen a few times. This chain joins TRBV6-6 and TRBJ2-1; D is unclear. Germline V lookup: CDR1 MNHNY, CDR2 SVGAGI (reference sequence). This CDR3 spans 12 amino acids. Trimming took off 5 bases at V and 4 bases at J, with 6 bases between the two ends. The CDR3 protein is CASSHDYNEQFF. The CDR3 DNA sequence: TGTGCCAGCAGTCACGATTACAATGAGCAGTTCTTC.

The chain couples TRBV5-1 to TRBJ2-7; 9 bases align to TRBD1. With V trimmed by 2 bases and J by 2 bases, 5 bases remained unmatched. The CDR3 sequence is 15 residues long. Germline V gene lookup returns CDR1 SGHRS and CDR2 YFSETQ. CDR3 bases: TGCGCCAGCAGCTTAGGACAGGGGCCGACCTACGAGCAGTACTTC. The encoded protein is CASSLGQGPTYEQYF.

This clone has more than one count but fewer than ten. The chain carries TRBV29-1 and TRBJ1-2; a possible D gene is TRBD1 (6 bases). Per the germline V gene, CDR1 is SQVTM and CDR2 is ANQGSEA. The CDR3 is 12 residues long. The germline V and J ends were trimmed by 5 bases and 5 bases, with 12 bases remaining between them. CDR3 sequence reads: CSVLLGAYGYTF. CDR3 nucleotide sequence: TGCAGCGTTCTACTGGGGGCGTATGGCTACACCTTC.

This clone was seen a few times. The rearrangement links TRBV6-1 to TRBJ1-2, with 7 nucleotides matching TRBD1. Germline trimming cut 3 bases from V and 2 bases from J; bases unmatched to any gene: 0. Per the germline V gene, CDR1 is MNHNS and CDR2 is SASEGT. CDR3 length: 13 amino acids. CDR3 region: CASSDRGNYGYTF. CDR3 nucleotides: TGTGCCAGCAGTGACAGGGGGAACTATGGCTACACCTTC.